The 20 T cell receptor beta chains in this list originate from one sample, sequenced in a study of blood T cells in healthy people across ages (dated by TCRdb to 2013 to 2016). The library was obtained by 5' RACE. The data were produced on an Illumina HiSeq 2500. A second PCR of about 6 to 11 cycles was performed with a sample-barcoded 5' primer and a J-beta primer mix. TCRdb handled the public reads itself, with Q25 trimming in fastp and clone calling in MiXCR, and kept productive beta chains. For every CDR3 protein sequence, its rows merge into one entry that carries the most common genes and DNA. This sample gives 1.5 million to 2 million distinct CDR3 sequences in total; roughly 28% of them show up just once. The leading ten clones occupy roughly 8.2% of the sample. Sequenced sample: blood. These TCRs come from a woman aged 25 to 39 in good health.

The CDR3 DNA is TGTGCCAGCAGTTTTGGACTAGCGGACTACGAGCAGTACTTC. This gives the protein CASSFGLADYEQYF. The rearrangement joins TRBV5-4 to TRBJ2-4; 10 bases map to TRBD2. The J call may be incorrect, as the DNA end agrees better with TRBJ2-7. The germline CDR1 and CDR2 sequences are SGHNT and YYREEE (reference sequence). The CDR3 is made up of 14 amino acids.

The rearrangement joins TRBV11-2 to TRBJ2-4; D possibly corresponds to TRBD2 (7 bases). The DNA end lines up better with TRBJ2-7; the J call may be wrong. Germline V gene sequence: CDR1 SGHAT, CDR2 FQNNGV. This CDR3 comprises 15 residues. The CDR3 spells CASSPGTGGPHEQYF. For the CDR3, the DNA is TGTGCCAGCAGCCCAGGCACGGGGGGCCCCCACGAGCAGTACTTC.

The chain links TRBV20-1 to TRBJ2-7; the match to TRBD1 covers 9 bases. V lost 3 bases, J lost 1 base, and 4 bases stayed unmatched. This CDR3 has 14 amino acids. Per germline, CDR1 DFQATT and CDR2 SNEGSKA (reference sequence). The CDR3 protein is CSASLGQGSYEQYF. Here the CDR3 DNA reads TGCAGTGCTAGCTTGGGACAGGGTTCCTACGAGCAGTACTTC.

The rearrangement joins TRBV7-3 to TRBJ2-2, with a possible D match to TRBD2 (5 bases). The germline V gene has CDR1 SGHTA and CDR2 FQGTGA. The CDR3 runs to 15 residues. Trimming removed 5 bases at V and 3 bases at J, with 13 bases between. The CDR3 DNA reads as TGTGCCAGCAGCCCCCCGGGGTCGTACACCGGGGAGCTGTTTTTT. Encoded protein: CASSPPGSYTGELFF. Using reference TRBV7-3 and TRBJ2-2 for the parts outside the CDR3, the full variable domain is GAGVSQTPSNKVTEKGKYVELRCDPISGHTALYWYRQSLGQGPEFLIYFQGTGAADDSGLPNDRFFAVRPEGSVSTLKIQRTERGDSAVYLCASSPPGSYTGELFFGEGSRLTVL.

This chain uses TRBV5-1 with TRBJ2-1; TRBD2 matches at 10 bases. This CDR3 has 14 amino acids. V lost 8 bases, J lost 8 bases, and 10 bases stayed unmatched. Germline V CDR1 and CDR2: SGHRS, YFSETQ. This CDR3 reads CASSSGSRLDEQFF. CDR3 bases: TGCGCCAGTTCTAGCGGGAGTAGGTTGGATGAGCAGTTCTTC.

This clonotype was seen a single time. The genes are TRBV5-1 and TRBJ2-1, with TRBD2 matching over 13 bases. The CDR3 loop spans 15 amino acids. V lost 4 bases and J lost 10; bases outside the gene matches: 8. The germline V gene encodes CDR1 SGHRS and CDR2 YFSETQ. The DNA for the CDR3 is TGCGCCAGCAGCCCGGGACTAGCGGGATCCGAAGAGCAGTTCTTC. Translation gives CASSPGLAGSEEQFF.

The genes are TRBV18 and TRBJ2-7; D is uncertain. The CDR3 is made up of 15 amino acids. With 4 bases removed from V and 2 bases from J, the gap between germline ends came to 15 bases. The V gene's germline CDR1 is KGHSH and CDR2 LQKENI. The CDR3 spells CASSLRRENTYEQYF. The CDR3, as DNA: TGTGCCAGCTCACTAAGACGCGAAAACACCTACGAGCAGTACTTC.

The chain joins TRBV6-2 or TRBV6-3 to TRBJ2-5; no firm D call. Per the germline V gene, CDR1 is MNHEY and CDR2 is SVGEGT. The length of the CDR3 is 15 residues. Trimming removed 8 bases from V and 1 base from J, with 17 bases in between. CDR3 nucleotides: TGTGCCAGCGGAACCCTCCAGGCCTTCCAAGAGACCCAGTACTTC. Translation: CASGTLQAFQETQYF.

This clonotype was counted at least ten times. The chain has TRBV20-1 and TRBJ2-3; TRBD2 is a possible D gene (7 bases). The length of the CDR3 is 16 residues. V was trimmed by 5 bases and J by 1 base, leaving 19 bases between them. Germline V gives CDR1 DFQATT, CDR2 SNEGSKA (reference sequence). The DNA of the CDR3 is TGCAGTGCTGACACTAGGGGGGGCATTGGCACAGATACGCAGTATTTT. It yields the protein CSADTRGGIGTDTQYF.

This clonotype has a handful of counts. V is TRBV10-3 and J is TRBJ2-3, with TRBD2 matching over 10 bases. This CDR3 comprises 16 residues. V was clipped by 4 bases and J by 4 bases; unmatched bases: 8. Germline V CDR1 and CDR2: ENHRY, SYGVKD. CDR3 in DNA: TGTGCCATCAGTGGTGGGCTAGCGGGGGTGGCAGATACGCAGTATTTT. Amino acids: CAISGGLAGVADTQYF.

The chain recombines TRBV20-1 with TRBJ2-5; 9 positions match TRBD2. This CDR3 region has 13 residues. Germline assignment: CDR1 DFQATT and CDR2 SNEGSKA (reference sequence). Trimming at V came to 7 bases and at J to 11 bases, leaving 14 bases not matched to a gene. CDR3 DNA: TGCAGTGTTGAAAAACCAGCGGGAGGAGAGCAGTACTTC. This encodes CSVEKPAGGEQYF.

Points on this clonotype: Given a much more abundant clone one base away, this may be a read error. The V and J genes are TRBV12-3 or TRBV12-4 and TRBJ2-3; TRBD1 is a possible D gene (6 bases). The CDR3 covers 15 residues. The CDR3 DNA is TGTGCCAGCAGTCTGGACAGTCCTAGCACAGATACGCAGGATTTT. Residues: CASSLDSPSTDTQDF.

This clonotype was seen only a few times. The CDR3 sequence is CASRTGTDGYTF. The DNA for the CDR3 is TGTGCCAGCAGAACCGGGACGGATGGCTACACCTTC. This chain uses TRBV27 with TRBJ1-2, with a tentative D call TRBD1 (5 bases). Per the germline V gene, CDR1 is MNHEY and CDR2 is SMNVEV (reference sequence). The CDR3 sequence is 12 residues long. The ends were cut back, 6 bases at V and 6 bases at J, with 11 bases in the middle.

This clonotype has at least ten counts. This rearrangement joins TRBV14 to TRBJ1-2; 8 bases align to TRBD1. The CDR3 runs to 12 residues. With 6 bases clipped from V and 6 bases from J, the junction kept 3 bases outside the gene matches. Germline CDR1 is SGHDN and CDR2 is FVKESK. CDR3 nucleotides: TGTGCCAGCAGTCCGACAGGGGATGGCTACACCTTC. This translates into CASSPTGDGYTF.

This clonotype was seen repeatedly, ten times or more. This chain's CDR3 is CASSQLGQGRNIQYF. The CDR3 DNA reads TGTGCCAGCAGCCAGTTGGGACAGGGGAGAAACATTCAGTACTTC. This rearrangement joins TRBV14 to TRBJ2-4; 10 nucleotides line up with TRBD1. CDR1 and CDR2 (germline): SGHDN, FVKESK. The V and J ends lost 3 bases and 6 bases, in that order; junction bases with no gene match: 5. The CDR3 is 15 residues long. Full variable domain (remainder filled in from reference TRBV14 and TRBJ2-4): EAGVTQFPSHSVIEKGQTVTLRCDPISGHDNLYWYRRVMGKEIKFLLHFVKESKQDESGMPNNRFLAERTGGTYSTLKVQPAELEDSGVYFCASSQLGQGRNIQYFGAGTRLSVL.

V is TRBV4-1 and J is TRBJ2-3, with a possible D match to TRBD1 (6 bases). Germline V lookup: CDR1 MGHRA, CDR2 YSYEKL. Deletions cut 3 bases from V and 7 bases from J, with 11 bases between. This CDR3 has 13 residues. DNA of the CDR3: TGCGCCAGCAGCCAGGACAGCCCAAATACGCAGTATTTT. Protein: CASSQDSPNTQYF.

In its sample, this clonotype was seen a few times. J is TRBJ1-5 and V is TRBV6-6, with a tentative D call TRBD1 (5 bases). The length of the CDR3 is 15 residues. The germline V and J ends were trimmed by 0 bases and 5 bases, with 11 bases remaining between them. The germline gives CDR1 MNHNY, CDR2 SVGAGI (reference sequence). CDR3 sequence: CASSYSMWGDQPQHF. The CDR3 nucleotides read TGTGCCAGCAGTTACTCGATGTGGGGGGATCAGCCCCAGCATTTT.

As to this clonotype: A clone one base away is much larger, so this may be a read error. This rearrangement joins TRBV12-3 or TRBV12-4 to TRBJ1-2; no reliable D call. V lost 5 bases and J 4 bases, leaving 11 bases between the germline ends. The CDR3 length is 13 residues. In DNA, the CDR3 is TGTGCCAGCAGTCTCGGACGTTGCTATGGCTACACCTTC. Its translation is CASSLGRCYGYTF.

This clonotype was seen more than once but under ten times. The chain joins TRBV5-6 to TRBJ2-1, with 8 positions matching TRBD1. The germline gives CDR1 SGHDT, CDR2 YYEEEE. This CDR3 has 17 amino acids. Unmatched junction bases numbered 11, after V lost 3 bases and J lost 3 bases. CDR3 nucleotides: TGTGCCAGCAGCTCTACTCCGGGACAGGAGAACTACAATGAGCAGTTCTTC. Its protein is CASSSTPGQENYNEQFF.

Concerning this clonotype: This could be a read error, since a much larger clone is one nucleotide away. CDR3 nucleotide sequence: TGCAGCGTGGGACCAGTTAACGAGCAGTACTTC. As protein: CSVGPVNEQYF. The V and J genes are TRBV29-1 and TRBJ2-4; tentatively, D is TRBD1 or TRBD2 (5 bases each). Near its end, the DNA agrees better with TRBJ2-7, so the J call may be wrong. This CDR3 has 11 amino acids. Looked up from germline, CDR1 is SQVTM and CDR2 is ANQGSEA.